This record concerns one T cell receptor (beta chain) sequence. The data derive from a study of blood T cell repertoires in COVID-19. The wider study: Samples representing acute and convalescent COVID-19 were sourced from the United States, Italy and Spain. The analysed material was cDNA or gDNA that came from T cells, B-cell-depleted T cells, or PBMCs.

Original data processing: Using reference gene primer amplification, nucleated cell counts were estimated. Repertoires were generated with immunoSEQ multiplex PCR, while TCRdb's copy carries only in-frame clones and drops some. V and J calls plus clone size are reproduced from that table; the DNA served to infer D and trimming. The table lists about 260,000 clones, roughly 86% of them singletons, with 0.7% in the top ten. Unmatched junction bases numbered 5, after V lost 4 bases and J lost 5 bases. Germline V gives CDR1 SGHTA, CDR2 FQGNSA. The CDR3 is 15 amino acids. The specimen sequenced was peripheral blood. V gene TRBV7-2 combines with J gene TRBJ1-5; 10 bases map to TRBD1. The sequence came from a human donor in a cohort sampled during active COVID-19. This CDR3 is CASSSGQGVYQPQHF. The CDR3 DNA is TGTGCCAGCAGCTCAGGACAGGGGGTATATCAGCCCCAGCATTTT. Complete variable domain (other parts from reference TRBV7-2 and TRBJ1-5): GAGVSQSPSNKVTEKGKDVELRCDPISGHTALYWYRQSLGQGLEFLIYFQGNSAPDKSGLPSDRFSAERTGGSVSTLTIQRTQQEDSAVYLCASSSGQGVYQPQHFGDGTRLSIL.